This T cell receptor (beta chain) was identified in a study of T cell responses to AZD1222 COVID-19 vaccine. Points from the study as a whole: Mostly white British, mostly female donors; authors suggested clonal diversity may be underestimated. Seropositive at baseline were only 5 or 6 AZD1222 recipients. Among spike-specific TCRs, nearly half reportedly target unmutated variant regions.

Details on this clone: Its cognate antigen is unknown.

Second doses at about 4 or about 12 weeks were pooled. Using immunoSEQ multiplex PCR, the repertoire was profiled, and TCRdb retains in-frame clones only, with some absent. The table records about 120,000 clones, about 94% of them present only once. This CDR3 comprises 14 residues. Germline CDR1 reads SGHRS; CDR2 reads YFSETQ. Trimming cost V 4 bases and J 0 bases, with 10 bases left between them. This material consisted of peripheral blood, taken 28 days after the second AZD1222 dose. This sequence was found in an adult who received the AZD1222 COVID-19 vaccine. The J gene is TRBJ1-1, the V gene TRBV5-1; D gene unclear. The chain's CDR3 is CASSQTRMNTEAFF. DNA of the CDR3: TGCGCCAGCAGCCAGACACGGATGAACACTGAAGCTTTCTTT. Full variable domain (missing parts from reference TRBV5-1 and TRBJ1-1): KAGVTQTPRYLIKTRGQQVTLSCSPISGHRSVSWYQQTPGQGLQFLFEYFSETQRNKGNFPGRFSGRQFSNSRSEMNVSTLELGDSALYLCASSQTRMNTEAFFGQGTRLTVV.